Listed here are 28 T cell receptor beta chains from one sample, sequenced in a study of cytomegalovirus exposure and HLA in healthy donors. Researchers ran the PCR with 60 Vbeta and 13 Jbeta primers. Clones were sequenced by immunoSEQ multiplex PCR, and TCRdb holds only the in-frame ones, with some missing. The sample has approximately 220,000 clones; about four fifths are singletons. Material for sequencing was PBMCs. The receptors here all came from a man between 35 and 55 years old in good health and CMV-seropositive.

V usage is TRBV5-6 and J usage is TRBJ1-1; possible D gene TRBD1, 6 bases. V lost 4 bases and J lost 2, with 15 bases in between. The CDR3 extends over 15 amino acids. Germline V lookup: CDR1 SGHDT, CDR2 YYEEEE. The CDR3, as DNA: TGTGCCAGCAGCCCGCAACCGGGGGGCAACACTGAAGCTTTCTTT. This codes for CASSPQPGGNTEAFF.

V gene TRBV10-3 combines with J gene TRBJ2-5; the match to TRBD2 covers 10 bases. Unmatched junction bases numbered 5, after V lost 6 bases and J lost 1 base. CDR1 and CDR2 from the germline V gene are ENHRY and SYGVKD. The CDR3 is 15 amino acids. CDR3 nucleotides: TGTGCCATCAGGGAAGCGGGAGGGCTCCAAGAGACCCAGTACTTC. Translating it yields CAIREAGGLQETQYF.

The chain joins TRBV30 to TRBJ2-2; D might be TRBD1 (6 bases). The V gene lost 4 bases and the J gene lost 6 bases, with 15 bases spanning the gap. The CDR3 spans 14 residues. The germline CDR1 and CDR2 sequences are GTSNPN and SVGIG (reference sequence). CDR3 sequence reads: CAWKGLGASGELFF. Written as DNA, the CDR3 is TGTGCCTGGAAAGGTTTGGGGGCGTCCGGGGAGCTGTTTTTT.

This chain connects TRBV29-1 to TRBJ1-2; D unresolved. In germline, CDR1 is SQVTM, CDR2 ANQGSEA. CDR3 length: 11 amino acids. Trimming pared 6 bases from V and 5 bases from J, leaving 10 bases between. The CDR3 DNA reads TGCAGCGTCCAGCCCGGGTATGGCTACACCTTC. This encodes CSVQPGYGYTF.

This chain uses TRBV4-1 with TRBJ2-3, with 9 bases that match TRBD2. This CDR3 comprises 15 residues. V dropped 1 base and J dropped 5; count of bases not matched to a gene: 4. Per the germline V gene, CDR1 is MGHRA and CDR2 is YSYEKL. Written as DNA, the CDR3 is TGCGCCAGCAGCCAAGTGTTAGCGGGAGAAGATACGCAGTATTTT. Its protein product is CASSQVLAGEDTQYF.

This chain uses TRBV21-1 with TRBJ2-5; the tabulated D call, TRBD2, remains unverified against the DNA. TRBV21-1 is a pseudogene locus. The CDR3 has 15 residues. The CDR3 DNA is TGTGCCAGCAGCAAAGAGAGGCCGGTCGTCGAGACCCAGTACTTC. It yields the protein CASSKERPVVETQYF.

DNA of the CDR3: TGTGCCATCAGGGCGGGGGCTGACGAGCAGTACTTC. It codes for CAIRAGADEQYF. The V call is TRBV10-3, the J call TRBJ2-7; TRBD2 might be the D (7 bases). The CDR3 is 12 amino acids. Per the germline V gene, CDR1 is ENHRY and CDR2 is SYGVKD. The V end lost 6 bases, the J end lost 5 bases, and 11 bases lay between the germline ends.

Comment on this clone: Within the sample, other DNA sequences also encode this same CDR3. The V gene is TRBV5-6, the J gene TRBJ1-1, with D possibly being TRBD1 (5 bases). Deletions cut 2 bases from V and 4 bases from J, with 9 bases between. Looked up from germline, CDR1 is SGHDT and CDR2 is YYEEEE. This CDR3 is built from 13 residues. CDR3 sequence reads: CASSFGGGTEAFF. The CDR3 nucleotides read TGTGCCAGCAGCTTCGGGGGGGGCACTGAAGCTTTCTTT.

This CDR3 reads CAWSFSNTEAFF. As DNA, the CDR3 is TGTGCCTGGAGTTTTTCTAACACTGAAGCTTTCTTT. The chain couples TRBV30 to TRBJ1-1, with D hard to call. Trimming cost V 2 bases and J 2 bases, with 6 bases left between them. The germline CDR1 and CDR2 sequences are GTSNPN and SVGIG (reference sequence). This CDR3 comprises 12 residues. Looking up the rest from reference TRBV30 and TRBJ1-1 gives the full variable domain: SQTIHQWPATLVQPVGSPLSLECTVEGTSNPNLYWYRQAAGRGLQLLFYSVGIGQISSEVPQNLSASRPQDRQFILSSKKLLLSDSGFYLCAWSFSNTEAFFGQGTRLTVV.

This chain uses TRBV18 with TRBJ1-1; 7 nucleotides match TRBD1. From germline, CDR1 is KGHSH and CDR2 LQKENI. J lost 5 bases, V lost 8 bases, and 11 bases had no gene match. The CDR3 loop spans 14 amino acids. In nucleotides, the CDR3 is TGTGCCAGCACATATACAGGGGTGGGTACTGAAGCTTTCTTT. This encodes CASTYTGVGTEAFF.

The genes are TRBV6-5 and TRBJ2-7; no reliable D call. V was cut by 2 bases and J by 0 bases, with 8 bases left in between. This CDR3 has 14 amino acids. CDR1 is MNHEY and CDR2 is SVGAGI in the germline V gene. The CDR3 coding sequence is TGTGCCAGCAGTTACGGCCCTTACTCCTACGAGCAGTACTTC. This sequence encodes CASSYGPYSYEQYF.

V usage is TRBV27 and J usage is TRBJ2-1; TRBD2 agrees at 8 bases. V was pared by 8 bases and J by 0 bases, with 3 bases of the junction left unmatched. CDR1 MNHEY and CDR2 SMNVEV come from the germline V gene (reference sequence). The length of the CDR3 is 14 residues. The CDR3 DNA follows: TGTGCCAGCGGGCTAGCGGGCTCCTACAATGAGCAGTTCTTC. It is translated as CASGLAGSYNEQFF.

The V gene is TRBV4-1, the J gene TRBJ2-1; no definite D call. Trimming took off 0 bases at V and 10 bases at J, with 13 bases between the two ends. Germline V gives CDR1 MGHRA, CDR2 YSYEKL. This CDR3 has 14 residues. In DNA, the CDR3 is TGCGCCAGCAGCCAAGATCTGGCCCCTTACGAGCAGTTCTTC. Translation: CASSQDLAPYEQFF.

This clone was seen a handful of times. This chain joins TRBV4-1 and TRBJ1-5, with D maybe TRBD1 (5 bases). The length of the CDR3 is 13 residues. V was cut by 0 bases and J by 5 bases, with 5 bases left in between. Germline CDR1 and CDR2: MGHRA and YSYEKL. CDR3 sequence: CASSQDRDQPQHF. Written as DNA, the CDR3 is TGCGCCAGCAGCCAAGACAGGGATCAGCCCCAGCATTTT.

V gene TRBV9 combines with J gene TRBJ1-1; no reliable D call. The V gene lost 0 bases and the J gene lost 3 bases, with 18 bases spanning the gap. Germline lookup yields CDR1 SGDLS and CDR2 YYNGEE. The CDR3 length is 17 residues. The CDR3 sequence is CASSVGGLRDRDTEAFF. DNA for the CDR3: TGTGCCAGCAGCGTAGGTGGTCTGAGGGATCGTGACACTGAAGCTTTCTTT. Filled out from reference TRBV9 and TRBJ1-1, the complete variable domain reads DSGVTQTPKHLITATGQRVTLRCSPRSGDLSVYWYQQSLDQGLQFLIQYYNGEERAKGNILERFSAQQFPDLHSELNLSSLELGDSALYFCASSVGGLRDRDTEAFFGQGTRLTVV.

J is TRBJ2-5 and V is TRBV5-6; D is perhaps TRBD2 (5 bases). The CDR3 consists of 14 residues. V was cut by 1 base and J by 5 bases, with 12 bases left in between. Germline V gene data show CDR1 as SGHDT and CDR2 as YYEEEE. CDR3: CASSLLMSGETQYF. The CDR3, as DNA: TGTGCCAGCAGCTTGTTAATGTCGGGGGAGACCCAGTACTTC.

V usage is TRBV19 and J usage is TRBJ1-2, with 7 bases fitting TRBD1. Germline trimming cut 5 bases from V and 5 bases from J; bases unmatched to any gene: 8. In germline, CDR1 is LNHDA, CDR2 SQIVND (reference sequence). The length of the CDR3 is 14 residues. CDR3 sequence (DNA): TGTGCCAGTAGTCCCTGGGACAGTCTTTATGGCTACACCTTC. Its protein product is CASSPWDSLYGYTF.

The J gene is TRBJ1-1, the V gene TRBV7-8; D remains ambiguous. V lost 0 bases and J 5 bases, leaving 7 bases between the germline ends. CDR1 is SGHVS and CDR2 is FQNEAQ in the germline V gene. The CDR3 totals 13 residues. The CDR3 here is CASSLAGDTEAFF. The DNA for the CDR3 is TGTGCCAGCAGCTTAGCCGGGGATACTGAAGCTTTCTTT.

The CDR3 coding sequence is TGTGCCAGCACCACCGGACTAGGTGGGGCTGAGCAGTTCTTC. Its protein product is CASTTGLGGAEQFF. The chain uses TRBV27 and TRBJ2-1; 7 positions match TRBD2. J gave up 9 bases and V 7 bases, and 12 bases lay outside the gene matches. The germline gives CDR1 MNHEY, CDR2 SMNVEV (reference sequence). This CDR3 has 14 residues.

The chain employs TRBV18 and TRBJ2-3; 11 nucleotides match TRBD2. This CDR3 has 16 residues. V lost 0 bases and J lost 2; bases outside the gene matches: 1. CDR1 KGHSH and CDR2 LQKENI come from the germline V gene. CDR3 coding DNA: TGTGCCAGCTCACCACCGACTAGCGGGAACACAGATACGCAGTATTTT. Encoded protein: CASSPPTSGNTDTQYF.

This chain joins TRBV9 and TRBJ1-2; possibly TRBD1 for D (5 bases). Germline CDR1 reads SGDLS; CDR2 reads YYNGEE. The CDR3 is made up of 14 amino acids. Trimming stripped 0 bases from V and 6 bases from J, with 12 bases between. The CDR3: CASSVGVGADGYTF. The CDR3 DNA reads TGTGCCAGCAGCGTAGGTGTAGGGGCGGATGGCTACACCTTC.

The chain links TRBV6-5 to TRBJ1-1; D is undetermined. The CDR3 has 13 amino acids. CDR1 MNHEY and CDR2 SVGAGI come from the germline V gene. The germline V and J ends were trimmed by 7 bases and 2 bases, with 11 bases remaining between them. CDR3 sequence: CASIEAGNTEAFF. CDR3 in DNA: TGTGCCAGCATAGAGGCTGGTAACACTGAAGCTTTCTTT.

V usage is TRBV30 and J usage is TRBJ2-5; 7 nucleotides align to TRBD1. The germline V gene has CDR1 GTSNPN and CDR2 SVGIG (reference sequence). CDR3 length: 13 residues. Trimming at V came to 1 base and at J to 3 bases, leaving 2 bases not matched to a gene. CDR3 sequence reads: CAWSAQGEETQYF. CDR3 bases: TGTGCCTGGAGTGCCCAGGGGGAAGAGACCCAGTACTTC.

The rearrangement uses TRBV27 and TRBJ2-1; 7 bases line up with TRBD1. The CDR3 consists of 17 residues. Germline loops: CDR1 MNHEY, CDR2 SMNVEV (reference sequence). V dropped 0 bases and J dropped 3; count of bases not matched to a gene: 8. DNA for the CDR3: TGTGCCAGCAGTTTATCCCAGAGGGGGCTAGGCTACAATGAGCAGTTCTTC. It yields the protein CASSLSQRGLGYNEQFF.

The J gene is TRBJ2-7, the V gene TRBV7-8; TRBD2 matches 10 bases. V lost 4 bases to trimming and J lost 6 bases; unmatched junction nucleotides: 3. This CDR3 comprises 13 residues. Germline V gene data show CDR1 as SGHVS and CDR2 as FQNEAQ. The chain's CDR3 is CASSSGTSVEQYV. DNA of the CDR3: TGTGCCAGCAGCTCTGGGACTAGCGTCGAGCAGTACGTC.

The chain joins TRBV2 to TRBJ1-4; TRBD1 aligns across 9 bases. The V and J ends lost 6 bases and 1 base, in that order; junction bases with no gene match: 9. This CDR3 is 17 amino acids long. Looked up from germline, CDR1 is SNHLY and CDR2 is FYNNEI. The CDR3 loop is CASRTNRGQGTNEKLFF. The CDR3 DNA is TGTGCCAGCAGGACGAACAGGGGGCAAGGAACTAATGAAAAACTGTTTTTT.

Points on this clone: The same CDR3 also results from other DNA sequences found in this sample. The V gene is TRBV27, the J gene TRBJ2-7, with 9 bases matching TRBD1. Germline CDR1 and CDR2: MNHEY and SMNVEV (reference sequence). The CDR3 runs 14 residues. The junction had 5 bases not matched to a gene; V was cut back by 6 bases and J by 2 bases. CDR3 nucleotide sequence: TGTGCCAGCAGACCGGGACAGGGAACCTACGAGCAGTACGTC. Residues: CASRPGQGTYEQYV.

The chain links TRBV25-1 to TRBJ2-3, with 7 positions matching TRBD2. Unmatched junction bases numbered 6, after V lost 4 bases and J lost 5 bases. Germline V gene sequence: CDR1 MGHDK, CDR2 SYGVNS. This CDR3 has 14 amino acids. The CDR3 sequence: CASSGRLAVDTQYF. In DNA, the CDR3 is TGTGCCAGCAGTGGCCGACTAGCTGTAGATACGCAGTATTTT.